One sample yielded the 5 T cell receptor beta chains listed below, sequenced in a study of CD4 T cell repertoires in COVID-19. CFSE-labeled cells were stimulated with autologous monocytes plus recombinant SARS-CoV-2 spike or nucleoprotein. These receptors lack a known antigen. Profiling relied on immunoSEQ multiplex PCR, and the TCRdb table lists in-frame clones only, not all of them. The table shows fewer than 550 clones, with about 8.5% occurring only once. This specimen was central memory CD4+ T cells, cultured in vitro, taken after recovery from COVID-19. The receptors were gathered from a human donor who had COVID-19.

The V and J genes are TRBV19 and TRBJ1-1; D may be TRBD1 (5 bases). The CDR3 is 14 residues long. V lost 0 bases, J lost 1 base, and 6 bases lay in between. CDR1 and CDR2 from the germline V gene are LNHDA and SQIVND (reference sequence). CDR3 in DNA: TGTGCCAGTAGTATAGATGACAGGAACACTGAAGCTTTCTTT. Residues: CASSIDDRNTEAFF. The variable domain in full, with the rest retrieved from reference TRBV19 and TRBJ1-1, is DGGITQSPKYLFRKEGQNVTLSCEQNLNHDAMYWYRQDPGQGLRLIYYSQIVNDFQKGDIAEGYSVSREKKESFPLTVTSAQKNPTAFYLCASSIDDRNTEAFFGQGTRLTVV.

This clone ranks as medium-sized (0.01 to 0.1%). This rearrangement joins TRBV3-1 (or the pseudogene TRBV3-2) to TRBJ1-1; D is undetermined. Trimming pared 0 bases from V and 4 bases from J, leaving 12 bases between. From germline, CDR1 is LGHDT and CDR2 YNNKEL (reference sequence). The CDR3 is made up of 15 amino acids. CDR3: CASSQEGGMGTEAFF. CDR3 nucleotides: TGTGCCAGCAGCCAAGAGGGAGGGATGGGCACTGAAGCTTTCTTT.

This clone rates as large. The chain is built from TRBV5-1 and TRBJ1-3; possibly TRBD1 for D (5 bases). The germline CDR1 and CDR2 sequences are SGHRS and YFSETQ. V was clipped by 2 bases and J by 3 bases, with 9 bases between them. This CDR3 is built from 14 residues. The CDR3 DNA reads TGCGCCAGCAGCTTTGAGGGGCATGGAAACACCATATATTTT. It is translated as CASSFEGHGNTIYF.

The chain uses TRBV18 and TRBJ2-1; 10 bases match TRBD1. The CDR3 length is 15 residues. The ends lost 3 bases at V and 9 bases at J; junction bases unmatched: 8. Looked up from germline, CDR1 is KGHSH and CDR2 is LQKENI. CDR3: CASSPDRGGFGEQFF. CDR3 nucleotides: TGTGCCAGCTCACCGGACAGGGGGGGTTTCGGTGAGCAGTTCTTC.

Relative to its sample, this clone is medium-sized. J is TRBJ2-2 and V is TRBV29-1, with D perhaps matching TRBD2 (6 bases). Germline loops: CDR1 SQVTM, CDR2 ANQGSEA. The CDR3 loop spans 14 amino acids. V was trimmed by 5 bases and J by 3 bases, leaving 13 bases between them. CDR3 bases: TGCAGCGTTTTGGGGGACTCGCACACCGGGGAGCTGTTTTTT. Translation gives CSVLGDSHTGELFF.